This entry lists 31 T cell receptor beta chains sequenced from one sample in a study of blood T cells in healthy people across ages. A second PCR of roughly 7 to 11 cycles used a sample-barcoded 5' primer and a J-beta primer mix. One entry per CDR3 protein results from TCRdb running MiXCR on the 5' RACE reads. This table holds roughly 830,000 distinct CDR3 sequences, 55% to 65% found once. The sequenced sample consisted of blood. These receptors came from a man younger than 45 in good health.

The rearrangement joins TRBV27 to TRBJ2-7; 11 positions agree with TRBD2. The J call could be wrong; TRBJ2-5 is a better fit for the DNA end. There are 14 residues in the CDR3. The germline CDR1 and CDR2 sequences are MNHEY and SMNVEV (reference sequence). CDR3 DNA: TGTGCCAGCTCGGGACTAGCGGAGGGGGAGACCCAGTACTTC. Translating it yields CASSGLAEGETQYF.

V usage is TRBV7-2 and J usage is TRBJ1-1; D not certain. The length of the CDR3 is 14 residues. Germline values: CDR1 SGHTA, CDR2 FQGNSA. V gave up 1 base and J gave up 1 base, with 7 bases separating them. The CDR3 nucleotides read TGTGCCAGCAGCTTAGGGTACTCGAACACTGAAGCTTTCTTT. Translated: CASSLGYSNTEAFF.

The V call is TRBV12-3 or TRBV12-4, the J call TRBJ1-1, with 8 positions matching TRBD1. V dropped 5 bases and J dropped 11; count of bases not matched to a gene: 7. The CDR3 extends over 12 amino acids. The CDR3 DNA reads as TGTGCCAGCAGTCCCGGGACAGGTCTGGCTTTCTTT. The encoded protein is CASSPGTGLAFF.

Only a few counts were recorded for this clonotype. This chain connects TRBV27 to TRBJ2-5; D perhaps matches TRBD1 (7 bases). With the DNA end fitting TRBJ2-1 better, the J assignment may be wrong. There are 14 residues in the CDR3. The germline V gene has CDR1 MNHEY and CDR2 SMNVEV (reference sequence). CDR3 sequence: CASSYQGGKETQFF. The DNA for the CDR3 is TGTGCCAGCAGTTATCAGGGGGGTAAAGAGACCCAGTTCTTC.

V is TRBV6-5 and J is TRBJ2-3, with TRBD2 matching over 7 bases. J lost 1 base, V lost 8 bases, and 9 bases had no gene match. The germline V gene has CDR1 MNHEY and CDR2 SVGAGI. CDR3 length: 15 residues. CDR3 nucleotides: TGTGCCAGCTTCCGCACGGCGGGGGGCACAGATACGCAGTATTTT. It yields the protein CASFRTAGGTDTQYF.

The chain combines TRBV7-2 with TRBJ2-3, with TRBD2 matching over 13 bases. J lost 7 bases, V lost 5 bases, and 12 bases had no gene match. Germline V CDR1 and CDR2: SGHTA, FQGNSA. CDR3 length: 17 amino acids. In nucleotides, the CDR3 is TGTGCCAGCAGCCCAAGGCCGGGACTAGCGGGGCTAAATACGCAGTATTTT. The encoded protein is CASSPRPGLAGLNTQYF.

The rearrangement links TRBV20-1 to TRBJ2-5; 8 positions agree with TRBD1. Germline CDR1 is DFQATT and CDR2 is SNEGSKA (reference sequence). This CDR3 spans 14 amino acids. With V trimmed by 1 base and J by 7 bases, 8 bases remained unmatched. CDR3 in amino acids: CSARGDRGGTTQYF. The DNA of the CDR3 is TGCAGTGCTAGAGGTGACAGGGGAGGCACGACCCAGTACTTC.

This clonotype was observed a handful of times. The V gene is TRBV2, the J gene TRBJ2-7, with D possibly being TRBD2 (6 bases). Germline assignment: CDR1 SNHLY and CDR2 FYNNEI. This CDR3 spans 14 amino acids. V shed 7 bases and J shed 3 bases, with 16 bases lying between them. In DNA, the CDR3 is TGTGCCAGCACCCGAGGGTTCGGGGGCTACGAGCAGTACTTC. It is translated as CASTRGFGGYEQYF.

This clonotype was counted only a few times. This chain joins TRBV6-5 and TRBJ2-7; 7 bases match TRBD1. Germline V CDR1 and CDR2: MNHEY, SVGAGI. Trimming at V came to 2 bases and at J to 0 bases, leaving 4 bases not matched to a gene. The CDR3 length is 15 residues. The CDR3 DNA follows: TGTGCCAGCAGTTACCTCCGGGACAGCTCCTACGAGCAGTACTTC. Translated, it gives CASSYLRDSSYEQYF.

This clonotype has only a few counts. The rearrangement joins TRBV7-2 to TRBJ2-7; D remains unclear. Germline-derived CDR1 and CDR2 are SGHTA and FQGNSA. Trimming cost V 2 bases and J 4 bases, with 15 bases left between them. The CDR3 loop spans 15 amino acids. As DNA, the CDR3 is TGTGCCAGCAGCTTAAGTCCCGGCTACGGATACGAGCAGTACTTC. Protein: CASSLSPGYGYEQYF.

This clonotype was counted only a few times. CDR3: CASSVDPEDTQYF. CDR3 DNA sequence: TGTGCCAGCAGCGTAGACCCCGAAGATACGCAGTATTTT. This chain uses TRBV9 with TRBJ2-3; D unresolved. Trimming pared 0 bases from V and 5 bases from J, leaving 7 bases between. The CDR3 runs to 13 residues. Germline loops: CDR1 SGDLS, CDR2 YYNGEE.

This CDR3 reads CASSSYSGGGTDTQYF. The CDR3 DNA reads TGTGCCAGCAGTTCGTACAGCGGGGGAGGGACAGATACGCAGTATTTT. This chain uses TRBV7-2 with TRBJ2-3; 8 nucleotides match TRBD2. Germline-derived CDR1 and CDR2 are SGHTA and FQGNSA. V lost 6 bases to trimming and J lost 3 bases; unmatched junction nucleotides: 11. The CDR3 loop spans 16 amino acids.

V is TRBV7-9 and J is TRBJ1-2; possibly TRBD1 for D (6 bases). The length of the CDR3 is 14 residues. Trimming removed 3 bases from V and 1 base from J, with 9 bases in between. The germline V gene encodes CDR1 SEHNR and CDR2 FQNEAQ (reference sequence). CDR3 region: CASSLDSHNYGYTF. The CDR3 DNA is TGTGCCAGCAGCTTGGACAGTCATAACTATGGCTACACCTTC.

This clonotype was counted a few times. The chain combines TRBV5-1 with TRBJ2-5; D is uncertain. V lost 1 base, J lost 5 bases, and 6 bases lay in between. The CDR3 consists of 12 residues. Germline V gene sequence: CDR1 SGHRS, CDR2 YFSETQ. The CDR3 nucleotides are TGCGCCAGCAGCTTGATGGAGGAGACCCAGTACTTC. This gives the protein CASSLMEETQYF.

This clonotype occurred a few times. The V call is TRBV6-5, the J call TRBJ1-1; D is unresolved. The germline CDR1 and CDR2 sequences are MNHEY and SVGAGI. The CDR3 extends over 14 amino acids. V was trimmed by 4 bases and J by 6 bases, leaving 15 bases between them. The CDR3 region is CASSSVGSGPEAFF. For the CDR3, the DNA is TGTGCCAGCAGTTCCGTAGGTTCGGGCCCTGAAGCTTTCTTT.

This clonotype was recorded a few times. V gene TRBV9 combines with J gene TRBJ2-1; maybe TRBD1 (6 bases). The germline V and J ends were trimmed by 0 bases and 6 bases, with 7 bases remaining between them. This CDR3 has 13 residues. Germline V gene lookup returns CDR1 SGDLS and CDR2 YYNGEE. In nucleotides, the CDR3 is TGTGCCAGCAGCGTAGAAGGGGGCAATGAGCAGTTCTTC. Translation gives CASSVEGGNEQFF.

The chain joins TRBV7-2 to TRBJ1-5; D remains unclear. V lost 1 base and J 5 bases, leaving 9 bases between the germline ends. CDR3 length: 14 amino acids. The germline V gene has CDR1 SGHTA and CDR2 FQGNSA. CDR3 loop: CASSLEPGYQPQHF. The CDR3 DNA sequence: TGTGCCAGCAGCTTAGAGCCCGGCTATCAGCCCCAGCATTTT.

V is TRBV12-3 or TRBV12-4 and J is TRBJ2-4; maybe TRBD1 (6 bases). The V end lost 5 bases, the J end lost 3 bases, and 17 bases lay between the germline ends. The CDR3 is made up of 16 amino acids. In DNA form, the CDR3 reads TGTGCCAGCAGTCCCCCCGCAGGGGAAGTCAAAAACATTCAGTACTTC. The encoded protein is CASSPPAGEVKNIQYF.

CDR3 amino acids: CASSAKPGQGTGELFF. DNA of the CDR3: TGTGCCAGCAGTGCGAAGCCGGGACAGGGAACCGGGGAGCTGTTTTTT. The chain combines TRBV7-3 with TRBJ2-2; 9 bases match TRBD1. V was pared by 6 bases and J by 5 bases, with 10 bases of the junction left unmatched. The CDR3 is 16 amino acids. CDR1 and CDR2 (germline): SGHTA, FQGTGA.

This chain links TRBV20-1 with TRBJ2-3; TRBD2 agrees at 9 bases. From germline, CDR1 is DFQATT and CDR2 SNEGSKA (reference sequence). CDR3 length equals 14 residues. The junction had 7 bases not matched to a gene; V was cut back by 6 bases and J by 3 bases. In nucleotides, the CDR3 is TGCAGTGCCACGCCGGGACTAGCAACAGATACGCAGTATTTT. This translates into CSATPGLATDTQYF.

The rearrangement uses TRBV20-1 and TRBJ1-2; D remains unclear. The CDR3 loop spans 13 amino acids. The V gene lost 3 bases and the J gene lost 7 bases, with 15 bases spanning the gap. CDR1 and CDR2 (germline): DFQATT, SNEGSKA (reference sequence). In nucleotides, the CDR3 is TGCAGTGCTAGCCCGCGGCTGGGGAGTGGCTACACCTTC. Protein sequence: CSASPRLGSGYTF.

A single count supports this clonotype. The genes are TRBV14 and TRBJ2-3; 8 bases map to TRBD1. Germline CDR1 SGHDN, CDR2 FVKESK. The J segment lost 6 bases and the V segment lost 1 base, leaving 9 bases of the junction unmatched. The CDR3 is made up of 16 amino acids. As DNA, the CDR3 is TGTGCCAGCAGCCAAGTAGGCTGGACAGGGAGGGATACGCAGTATTTT. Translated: CASSQVGWTGRDTQYF. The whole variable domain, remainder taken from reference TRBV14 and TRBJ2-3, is EAGVTQFPSHSVIEKGQTVTLRCDPISGHDNLYWYRRVMGKEIKFLLHFVKESKQDESGMPNNRFLAERTGGTYSTLKVQPAELEDSGVYFCASSQVGWTGRDTQYFGPGTRLTVL.

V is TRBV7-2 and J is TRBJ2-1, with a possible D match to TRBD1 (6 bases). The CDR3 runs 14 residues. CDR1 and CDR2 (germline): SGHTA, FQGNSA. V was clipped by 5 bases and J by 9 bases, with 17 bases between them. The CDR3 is CASSPGHRRFEQFF. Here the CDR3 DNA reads TGTGCCAGCAGCCCGGGACACAGAAGATTTGAGCAGTTCTTC. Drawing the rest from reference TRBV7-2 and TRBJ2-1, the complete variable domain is GAGVSQSPSNKVTEKGKDVELRCDPISGHTALYWYRQSLGQGLEFLIYFQGNSAPDKSGLPSDRFSAERTGGSVSTLTIQRTQQEDSAVYLCASSPGHRRFEQFFGPGTRLTVL.

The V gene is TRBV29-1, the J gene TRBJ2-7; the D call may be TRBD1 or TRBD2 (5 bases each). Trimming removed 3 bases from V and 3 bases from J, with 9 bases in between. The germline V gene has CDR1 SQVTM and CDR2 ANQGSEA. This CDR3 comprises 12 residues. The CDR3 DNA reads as TGCAGCGTTGAGGGGGACCACTACGAGCAGTACTTC. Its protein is CSVEGDHYEQYF.

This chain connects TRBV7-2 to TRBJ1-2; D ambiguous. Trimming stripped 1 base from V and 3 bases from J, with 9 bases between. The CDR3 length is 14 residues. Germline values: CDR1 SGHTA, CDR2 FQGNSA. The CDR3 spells CASSLVGRDYGYTF. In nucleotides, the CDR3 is TGTGCCAGCAGCTTAGTAGGGCGGGACTATGGCTACACCTTC.

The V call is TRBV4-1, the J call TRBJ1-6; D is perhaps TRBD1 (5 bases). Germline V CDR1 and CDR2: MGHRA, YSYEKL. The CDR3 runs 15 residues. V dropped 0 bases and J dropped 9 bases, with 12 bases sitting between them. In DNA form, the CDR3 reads TGCGCCAGCAGCCAAGAGAGCAGGGCAGGTTCACCCCTCCACTTT. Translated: CASSQESRAGSPLHF.

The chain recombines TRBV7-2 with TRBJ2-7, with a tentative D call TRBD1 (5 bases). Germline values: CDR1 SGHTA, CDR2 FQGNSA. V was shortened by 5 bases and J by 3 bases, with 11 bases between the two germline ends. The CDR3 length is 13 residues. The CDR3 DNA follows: TGTGCCAGCAGCCCGTTCAGGGACTACGAGCAGTACTTC. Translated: CASSPFRDYEQYF. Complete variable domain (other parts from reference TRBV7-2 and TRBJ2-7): GAGVSQSPSNKVTEKGKDVELRCDPISGHTALYWYRQSLGQGLEFLIYFQGNSAPDKSGLPSDRFSAERTGGSVSTLTIQRTQQEDSAVYLCASSPFRDYEQYFGPGTRLTVT.

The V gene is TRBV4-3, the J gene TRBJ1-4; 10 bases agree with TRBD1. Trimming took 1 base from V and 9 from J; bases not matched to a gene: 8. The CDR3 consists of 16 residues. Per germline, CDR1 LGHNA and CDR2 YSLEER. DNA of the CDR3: TGCGCCAGCAGCCAAGTGGGGGACAGGGGAAGGAAAAAACTGTTTTTT. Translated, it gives CASSQVGDRGRKKLFF.

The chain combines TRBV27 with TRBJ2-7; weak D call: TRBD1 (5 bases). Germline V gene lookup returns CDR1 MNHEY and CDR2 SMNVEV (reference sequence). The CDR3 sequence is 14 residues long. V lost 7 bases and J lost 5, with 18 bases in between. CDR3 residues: CASTREAGLHEQYF. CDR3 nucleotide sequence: TGTGCCAGCACCAGGGAAGCAGGGTTGCACGAGCAGTACTTC.

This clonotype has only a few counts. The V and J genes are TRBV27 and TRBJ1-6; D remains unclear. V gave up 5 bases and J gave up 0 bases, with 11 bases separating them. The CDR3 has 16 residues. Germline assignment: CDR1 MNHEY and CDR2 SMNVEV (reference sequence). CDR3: CASSTDWSSYNSPLHF. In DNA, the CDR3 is TGTGCCAGCAGTACCGACTGGAGCTCCTATAATTCACCCCTCCACTTT.

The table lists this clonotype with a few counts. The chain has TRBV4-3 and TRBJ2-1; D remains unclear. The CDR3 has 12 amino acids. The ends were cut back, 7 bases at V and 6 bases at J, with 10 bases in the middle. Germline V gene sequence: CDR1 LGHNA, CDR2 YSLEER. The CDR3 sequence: CASKDLSNEQFF. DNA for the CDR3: TGCGCCAGCAAAGATCTAAGCAATGAGCAGTTCTTC.